The sequence of this T cell receptor beta chain was determined in a study of blood T cells in healthy people across ages. Sample donors were healthy Caucasian individuals that came from Russia, aged 6 to 90. A second roughly 6 to 11 cycle PCR used barcoded and J-beta primers. A single record per CDR3 protein comes from TCRdb applying MiXCR to the 5' RACE reads. Of about 780,000 distinct CDR3 sequences listed, around half were seen once; the top ten hold less than 20%. This clonotype showed up just once. This CDR3 comprises 15 residues. Germline loops: CDR1 MNHNY, CDR2 SVGAGI (reference sequence). The V segment lost 4 bases and the J segment 3 bases; nucleotides outside the gene matches: 8.

The rearrangement links TRBV6-6 to TRBJ1-1; 7 nucleotides agree with TRBD1. The sequencing sample was made of blood. The source is a man older than 75 in good health. The CDR3 region is CASSSPDRSDTEAFF. The CDR3 DNA sequence: TGTGCCAGCAGTTCCCCGGACAGGTCGGACACTGAAGCTTTCTTT.